The source of this T cell receptor beta chain is a study of CD8+ T cells in alopecia areata. cDNA serving as the sequencing template came from extracted, reverse transcribed RNA. Clones were sequenced by immunoSEQ multiplex PCR, and TCRdb holds only the in-frame ones, with some missing. The repertoire consists of 90,000 to 150,000 clones, with 53% occurring once and the leading ten covering 0.46%. Treatment in this sample: oral pan-JAK inhibitor, 5-10 mg twice daily. From germline, CDR1 is SQVTM and CDR2 ANQGSEA. V lost 2 bases and J lost 4, with 14 bases in between. The CDR3 length is 14 residues. This clone was counted once.

The source of this sequence is a human donor with alopecia areata. Sequenced here: CD4+ T cells sorted from blood, sampled at week 4, from a patient treated with tofacitinib. This chain connects TRBV29-1 to TRBJ1-2, with TRBD1 as a possible D gene (6 bases). CDR3 sequence: CSVERQETAYGYTF. CDR3 in DNA: TGCAGCGTTGAAAGACAGGAGACCGCCTATGGCTACACCTTC.